Sequencing of this T cell receptor (beta chain) was carried out in a study of cytomegalovirus exposure and HLA in healthy donors. Primers: 60 Vbeta forward and 13 Jbeta reverse. Measured with immunoSEQ multiplex PCR; TCRdb has only the in-frame clones, and not every one. The sample lists about 250,000 clones; roughly two thirds were seen once. On this clone: Its antigen is not identified.

V gave up 3 bases and J gave up 6 bases, with 15 bases separating them. This CDR3 is built from 14 residues. The germline V gene encodes CDR1 MNHEY and CDR2 SMNVEV (reference sequence). Findings and caveats of the study: The productive fraction for most TCR beta V segments was about 87% or about 30% in an earlier analysis. Another analysis was done later, and it associated 16,951 TCR beta sequences with HLA alleles at 0.05 false discovery rate. Among TCR sequences, most were rare, though some public TCRs appeared in many donors. Researchers reported from a later analysis that most CMV-associated TCR beta chains appeared HLA-restricted.

Sequencing was performed on PBMCs. The chain employs TRBV27 and TRBJ2-7, with D tentatively TRBD1 (6 bases). The source is a female donor in good health and CMV-seronegative. CDR3 in DNA: TGTGCCAGCAGTTTCGGACAGCCGGTAAGCGAGCAGTACTTC. Translated: CASSFGQPVSEQYF.